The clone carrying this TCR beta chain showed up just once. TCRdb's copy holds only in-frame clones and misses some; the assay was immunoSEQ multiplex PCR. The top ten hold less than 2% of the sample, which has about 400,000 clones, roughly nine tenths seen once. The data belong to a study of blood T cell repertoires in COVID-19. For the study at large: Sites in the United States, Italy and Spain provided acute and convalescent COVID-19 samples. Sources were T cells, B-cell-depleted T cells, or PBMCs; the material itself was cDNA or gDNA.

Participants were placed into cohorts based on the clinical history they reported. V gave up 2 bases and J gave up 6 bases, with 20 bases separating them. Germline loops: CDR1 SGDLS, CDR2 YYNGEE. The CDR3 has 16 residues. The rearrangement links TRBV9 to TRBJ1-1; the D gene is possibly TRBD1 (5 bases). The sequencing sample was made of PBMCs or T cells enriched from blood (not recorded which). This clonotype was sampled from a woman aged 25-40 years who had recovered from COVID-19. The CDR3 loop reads CASSVLGGGGRAEAFF. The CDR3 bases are TGTGCCAGCAGCGTCCTCGGCGGCGGGGGTCGAGCTGAAGCTTTCTTT.